The 4 T cell receptor beta chains below come from one sample, sequenced in a study of OX40 agonist ivuxolimab in advanced cancers. Profiling relied on immunoSEQ multiplex PCR, and the TCRdb table lists in-frame clones only, not all of them. Of over 70,000 clones listed, roughly 93% are singletons. The sample was CD4+ or CD8+ T cells sorted from blood, taken in a trial of the OX40 agonist ivuxolimab. These receptors originate from an adult with an advanced solid tumor such as melanoma, head and neck, liver or kidney cancer.

The chain uses TRBV7-2 and TRBJ1-1, with TRBD1 identical over 7 bases. The CDR3 has 14 amino acids. V shed 0 bases and J 5 bases; nucleotides not matched to a gene: 3. Germline loops: CDR1 SGHTA, CDR2 FQGNSA. CDR3 sequence (DNA): TGTGCCAGCAGCTTAGCTGACAGGGTTACTGAAGCTTTCTTT. This gives the protein CASSLADRVTEAFF.

This chain joins TRBV14 and TRBJ2-6; D remains unclear. The ends were cut back, 4 bases at V and 0 bases at J, with 7 bases in the middle. The CDR3 has 15 amino acids. The V gene's germline CDR1 is SGHDN and CDR2 FVKESK. CDR3 coding DNA: TGTGCCAGCAGCCCCCTGATCTCTGGGGCCAACGTCCTGACTTTC. Translated: CASSPLISGANVLTF.

This clone has a single count. V is TRBV7-2 and J is TRBJ1-3; D not certain. V dropped 6 bases and J dropped 0 bases, with 9 bases sitting between them. Looked up from germline, CDR1 is SGHTA and CDR2 is FQGNSA. This CDR3 comprises 14 residues. The CDR3 bases are TGTGCCAGCAGGTCCGGGCCCTCTGGAAACACCATATATTTT. This translates into CASRSGPSGNTIYF. The complete variable domain, with remaining parts taken from reference TRBV7-2 and TRBJ1-3, reads GAGVSQSPSNKVTEKGKDVELRCDPISGHTALYWYRQSLGQGLEFLIYFQGNSAPDKSGLPSDRFSAERTGGSVSTLTIQRTQQEDSAVYLCASRSGPSGNTIYFGEGSWLTVV.

The V gene is TRBV7-9, the J gene TRBJ2-5, with D uncertain. This CDR3 spans 14 amino acids. CDR1 and CDR2 from the germline V gene are SEHNR and FQNEAQ (reference sequence). The ends were cut back, 2 bases at V and 1 base at J, with 8 bases in the middle. The CDR3 nucleotides are TGTGCCAGCAGCTTATCCGGACCCCAAGAGACCCAGTACTTC. Translated, it gives CASSLSGPQETQYF.